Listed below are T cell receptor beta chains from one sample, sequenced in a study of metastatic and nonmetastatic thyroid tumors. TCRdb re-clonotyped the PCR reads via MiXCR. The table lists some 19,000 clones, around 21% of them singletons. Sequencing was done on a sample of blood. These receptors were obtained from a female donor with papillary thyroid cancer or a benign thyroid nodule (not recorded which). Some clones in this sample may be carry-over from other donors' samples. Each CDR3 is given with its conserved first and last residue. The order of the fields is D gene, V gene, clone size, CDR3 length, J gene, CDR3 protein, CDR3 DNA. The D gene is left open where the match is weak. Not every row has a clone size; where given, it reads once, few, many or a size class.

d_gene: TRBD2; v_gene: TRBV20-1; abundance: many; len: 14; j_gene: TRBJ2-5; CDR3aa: CSARGTSAQETQYF; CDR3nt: TGCAGTGCTCGGGGGACTAGCGCCCAAGAGACCCAGTACTTC
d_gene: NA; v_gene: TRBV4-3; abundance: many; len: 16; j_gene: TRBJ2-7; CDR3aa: CASSQDLEGLSYEQYF; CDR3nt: TGCGCCAGCAGCCAAGATTTGGAGGGCCTCTCCTACGAGCAGTACTTC
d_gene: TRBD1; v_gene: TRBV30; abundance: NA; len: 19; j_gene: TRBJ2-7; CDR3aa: CAWRGFVRDRGHPTYEQYF; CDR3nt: TGTGCCTGGAGGGGGTTCGTCCGGGACAGGGGGCACCCAACCTACGAGCAGTACTTC
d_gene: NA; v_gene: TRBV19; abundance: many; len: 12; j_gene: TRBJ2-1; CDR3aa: CASRGGGDEQFF; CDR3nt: TGTGCCAGTAGAGGCGGCGGGGATGAGCAGTTCTTC
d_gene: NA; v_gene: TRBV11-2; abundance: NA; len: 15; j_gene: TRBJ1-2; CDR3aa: CASSRGAGGLSGYTF; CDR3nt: TGTGCCAGCAGCCGGGGGGCGGGGGGGCTCTCTGGCTACACCTTC
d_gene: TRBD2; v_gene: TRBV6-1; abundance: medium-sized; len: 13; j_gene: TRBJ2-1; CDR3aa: CASKVGGRNEQFF; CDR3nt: TGTGCCAGCAAAGTGGGGGGGAGGAATGAGCAGTTCTTC
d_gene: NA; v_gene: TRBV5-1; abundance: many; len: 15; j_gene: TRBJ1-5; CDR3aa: CASNHPGQTPRPQHF; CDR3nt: TGCGCCAGCAACCATCCCGGACAGACCCCAAGGCCCCAGCATTTT
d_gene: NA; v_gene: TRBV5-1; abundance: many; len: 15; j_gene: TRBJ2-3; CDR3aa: CASSTDERRTDTQYF; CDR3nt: TGCGCCAGCAGCACAGACGAAAGACGCACAGATACGCAGTATTTT
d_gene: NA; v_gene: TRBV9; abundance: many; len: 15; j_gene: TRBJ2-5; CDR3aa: CASSVDSGQQETQYF; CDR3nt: TGTGCCAGCAGCGTAGATTCCGGGCAGCAAGAGACCCAGTACTTC
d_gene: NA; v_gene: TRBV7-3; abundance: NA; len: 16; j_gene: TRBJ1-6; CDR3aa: CASSSFSDTGNSPLHF; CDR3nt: TGTGCCAGCAGCTCCTTCAGCGACACGGGAAATTCACCCCTCCACTTT
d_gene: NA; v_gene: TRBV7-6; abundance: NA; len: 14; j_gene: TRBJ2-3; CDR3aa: CASISRGGADTQYF; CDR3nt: TGTGCCAGCATCTCTCGTGGGGGCGCAGATACGCAGTATTTT
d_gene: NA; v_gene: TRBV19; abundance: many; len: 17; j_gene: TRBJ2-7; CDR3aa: CASSVLVGNRGSYEQYF; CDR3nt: TGTGCCAGTAGTGTTCTTGTTGGCAATCGGGGATCCTACGAGCAGTACTTC
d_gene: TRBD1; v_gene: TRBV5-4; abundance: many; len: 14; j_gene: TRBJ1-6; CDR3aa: CASSDRQGGSPLHF; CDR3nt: TGTGCCAGCAGCGATCGACAGGGTGGCTCACCCCTCCACTTT
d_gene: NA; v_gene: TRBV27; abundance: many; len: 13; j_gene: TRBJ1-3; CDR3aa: CASSSDGGNTIYF; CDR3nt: TGTGCCAGCAGTTCGGACGGAGGAAACACCATATATTTT
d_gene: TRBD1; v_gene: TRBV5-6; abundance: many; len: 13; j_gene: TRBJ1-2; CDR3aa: CASSAQGDYGYTF; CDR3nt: TGTGCCAGCAGCGCACAGGGGGACTATGGCTACACCTTC
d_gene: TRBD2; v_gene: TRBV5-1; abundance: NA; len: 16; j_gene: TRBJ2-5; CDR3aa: CASSEAASGSWETQYF; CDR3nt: TGCGCCAGCAGCGAAGCAGCTAGCGGGAGTTGGGAGACCCAGTACTTC
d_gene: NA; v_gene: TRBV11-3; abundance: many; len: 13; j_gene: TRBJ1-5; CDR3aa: CASSWEDGGPQHF; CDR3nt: TGTGCCAGCAGCTGGGAGGATGGGGGGCCCCAGCATTTT
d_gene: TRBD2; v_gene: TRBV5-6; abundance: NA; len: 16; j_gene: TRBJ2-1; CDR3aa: CASSLALAGGRNEQFF; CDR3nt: TGTGCCAGCAGCTTGGCACTAGCGGGGGGGAGGAATGAGCAGTTCTTC
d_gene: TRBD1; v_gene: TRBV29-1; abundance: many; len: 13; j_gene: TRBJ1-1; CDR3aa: CSASDRGISEAFF; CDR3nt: TGCAGCGCCTCGGACAGGGGGATCTCTGAAGCTTTCTTT
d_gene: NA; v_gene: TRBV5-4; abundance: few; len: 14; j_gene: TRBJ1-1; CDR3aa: CASSRNRANTEAFF; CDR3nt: TGTGCCAGCAGCCGGAACAGGGCGAACACTGAAGCTTTCTTT
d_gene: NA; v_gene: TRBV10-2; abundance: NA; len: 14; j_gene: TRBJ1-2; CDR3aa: CASSPGVGTYGYTF; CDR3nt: TGCGCCAGCAGTCCAGGGGTCGGCACGTATGGCTACACCTTC
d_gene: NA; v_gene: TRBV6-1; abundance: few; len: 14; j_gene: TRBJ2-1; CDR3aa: CASSVSAANFEQFF; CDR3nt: TGTGCCAGCAGTGTATCGGCCGCCAACTTTGAGCAGTTCTTC
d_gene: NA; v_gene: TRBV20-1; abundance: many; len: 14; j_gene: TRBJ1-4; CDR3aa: CSARVSRAGEKLFF; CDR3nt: TGCAGTGCTAGAGTAAGCAGGGCTGGGGAAAAACTGTTTTTT
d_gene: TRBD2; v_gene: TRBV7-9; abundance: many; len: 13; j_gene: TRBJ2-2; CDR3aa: CASRPLAGRELFF; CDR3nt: TGTGCCAGCAGACCCTTAGCGGGCCGGGAGCTGTTTTTT
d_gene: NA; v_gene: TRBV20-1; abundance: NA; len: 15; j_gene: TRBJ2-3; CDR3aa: CSTFPSKTSTDTQYF; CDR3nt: TGCAGTACTTTCCCCTCGAAGACTAGCACAGATACGCAGTATTTT
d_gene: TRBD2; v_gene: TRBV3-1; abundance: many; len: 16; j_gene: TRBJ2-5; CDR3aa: CASSQGVAGVSETQYF; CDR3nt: TGTGCCAGCAGCCAAGGGGTAGCGGGAGTGTCAGAGACCCAGTACTTC
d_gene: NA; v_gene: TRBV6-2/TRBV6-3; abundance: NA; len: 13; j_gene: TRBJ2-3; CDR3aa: CASTRDGTDTQYF; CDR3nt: TGTGCCAGCACCCGGGACGGCACAGATACGCAGTATTTT
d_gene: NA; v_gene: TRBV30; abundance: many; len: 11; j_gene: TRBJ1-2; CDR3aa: CAWSQRYGYTF; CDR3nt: TGTGCCTGGAGTCAGAGATATGGCTACACCTTC
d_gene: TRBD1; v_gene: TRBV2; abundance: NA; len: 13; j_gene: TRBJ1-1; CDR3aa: CASMRDRDTESFF; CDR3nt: TGTGCCAGCATGAGGGACAGGGATACTGAATCTTTCTTT
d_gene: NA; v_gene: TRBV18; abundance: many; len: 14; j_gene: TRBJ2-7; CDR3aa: CASSLPGRSYEQYF; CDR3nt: TGTGCCAGCTCACTACCGGGACGATCCTACGAGCAGTACTTC
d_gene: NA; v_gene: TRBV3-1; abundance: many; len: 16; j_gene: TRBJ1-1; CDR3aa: CASSQRGARRGAEAFF; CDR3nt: TGTGCCAGCAGCCAAAGAGGGGCTCGACGGGGCGCTGAAGCTTTCTTT
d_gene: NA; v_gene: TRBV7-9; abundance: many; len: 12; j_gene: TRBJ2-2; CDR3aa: CASRQNTGELFF; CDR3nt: TGTGCCAGCAGACAAAACACCGGGGAGCTGTTTTTT
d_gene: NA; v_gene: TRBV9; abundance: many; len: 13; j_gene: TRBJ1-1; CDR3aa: CASSVAGNTEAFF; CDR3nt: TGTGCCAGCAGCGTAGCTGGGAACACTGAAGCTTTCTTT
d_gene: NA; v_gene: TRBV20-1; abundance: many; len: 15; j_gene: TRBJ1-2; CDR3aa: CSARNARYPNYGYTF; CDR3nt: TGCAGTGCTAGAAATGCAAGATACCCTAACTATGGCTACACCTTC
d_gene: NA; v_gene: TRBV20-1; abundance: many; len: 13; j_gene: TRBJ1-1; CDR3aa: CSARNRRERKAFF; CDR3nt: TGCAGTGCTCGAAACAGGCGCGAACGTAAAGCTTTCTTT
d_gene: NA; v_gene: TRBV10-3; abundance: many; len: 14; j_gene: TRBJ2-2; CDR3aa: CAISEIRGTGELFF; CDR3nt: TGTGCCATCAGTGAGATACGGGGGACCGGGGAGCTGTTTTTT
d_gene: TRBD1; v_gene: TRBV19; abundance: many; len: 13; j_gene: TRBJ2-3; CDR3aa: CASSDRGTDTQYF; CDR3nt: TGTGCCAGTAGCGACAGGGGTACAGATACGCAGTATTTT